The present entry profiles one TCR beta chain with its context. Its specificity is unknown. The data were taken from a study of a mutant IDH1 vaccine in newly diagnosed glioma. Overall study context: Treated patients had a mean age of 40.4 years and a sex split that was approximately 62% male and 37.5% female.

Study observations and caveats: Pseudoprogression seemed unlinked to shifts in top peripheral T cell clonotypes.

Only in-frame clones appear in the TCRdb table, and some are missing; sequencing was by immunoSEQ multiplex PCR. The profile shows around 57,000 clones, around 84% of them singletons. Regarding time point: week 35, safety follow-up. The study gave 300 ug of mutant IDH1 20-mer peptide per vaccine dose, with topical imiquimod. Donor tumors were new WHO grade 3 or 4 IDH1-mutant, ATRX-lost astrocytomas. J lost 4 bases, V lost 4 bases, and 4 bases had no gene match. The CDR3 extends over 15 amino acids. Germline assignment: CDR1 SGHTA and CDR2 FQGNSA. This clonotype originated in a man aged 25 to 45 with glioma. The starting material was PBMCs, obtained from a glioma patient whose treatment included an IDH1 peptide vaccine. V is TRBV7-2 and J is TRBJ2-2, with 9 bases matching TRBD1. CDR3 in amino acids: CASSSQGASTGELFF. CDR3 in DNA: TGTGCCAGCAGCTCACAGGGGGCGAGCACCGGGGAGCTGTTTTTT.